The clone carrying this TCR beta chain has just a few counts. As originally analysed: Amplification from reference gene primers served as the basis for estimated nucleated cell counts. TCRdb's table, derived via immunoSEQ multiplex PCR, lists solely in-frame clones and lacks some. Clonal size and the V and J genes are those of that table, whereas D and trimming came from the DNA. The repertoire holds about 98,000 clones, with 65% to 90% as singletons. The germline gives CDR1 SGHVS, CDR2 FQNEAQ. Trimming left V 3 bases short and J 1 base short, with 2 bases between. The CDR3 runs 12 residues. This sample was taken from a study of blood T cell repertoires in COVID-19. The overall study: Researchers got acute and convalescent COVID-19 samples from the United States, Italy and Spain.

The clonotype comes from a man aged 65 to 85 with active or convalescent COVID-19. V usage is TRBV7-8 and J usage is TRBJ2-3, with D hard to call. Sequences were obtained from peripheral blood. CDR3 region: CASSFGTDTQYF. The CDR3 DNA follows: TGTGCCAGCAGCTTCGGCACAGATACGCAGTATTTT.